The clone carrying this T cell receptor beta chain was observed many times. Its matching antigen is unknown. Trimming removed 0 bases at V and 1 base at J, with 16 bases between. CDR1 is DFQATT and CDR2 is SNEGSKA in the germline V gene (reference sequence). The CDR3 spans 17 residues. This specimen comes from a study of neurological immune-mediated disorders. Findings and caveats of the study: Falling below healthy controls, multiple sclerosis showed the least TCR clonal expansion, while HTLV-1-associated myelopathy showed the most. A possible signature appeared as one related-CDR3 cluster, in which phylogenetic grouping placed the repertoires of 18 of 34 multiple sclerosis patients.

TCRdb re-derived calls from the 5' RACE reads in MiXCR, one entry per CDR3 protein. This table has about 55,000 distinct CDR3 sequences, about 3.5% appearing once. The clonotype was recovered from a man aged 25-40 years with multiple sclerosis. The rearrangement uses TRBV20-1 and TRBJ2-1, with D perhaps matching TRBD2 (7 bases). Sequencing was performed on PBMCs. This CDR3 is CSAREPQSGTSYNEQFF. As DNA, the CDR3 is TGCAGTGCTAGAGAACCTCAAAGCGGGACATCCTACAATGAGCAGTTCTTC.